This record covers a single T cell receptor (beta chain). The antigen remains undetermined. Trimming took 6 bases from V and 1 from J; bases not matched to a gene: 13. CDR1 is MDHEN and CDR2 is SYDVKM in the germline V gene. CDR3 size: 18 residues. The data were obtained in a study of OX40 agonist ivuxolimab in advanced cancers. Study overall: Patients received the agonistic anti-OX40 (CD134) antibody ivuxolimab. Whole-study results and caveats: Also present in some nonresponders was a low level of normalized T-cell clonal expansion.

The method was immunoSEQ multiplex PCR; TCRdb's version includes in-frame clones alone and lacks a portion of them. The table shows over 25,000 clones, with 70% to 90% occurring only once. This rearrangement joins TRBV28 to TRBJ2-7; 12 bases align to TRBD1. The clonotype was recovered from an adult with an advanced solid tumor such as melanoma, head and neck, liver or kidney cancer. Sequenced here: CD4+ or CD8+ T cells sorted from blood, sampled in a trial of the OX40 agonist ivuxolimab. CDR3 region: CASSPMGQGALGSYEQYF. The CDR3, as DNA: TGTGCCAGCAGCCCCATGGGACAGGGGGCATTGGGTTCCTACGAGCAGTACTTC. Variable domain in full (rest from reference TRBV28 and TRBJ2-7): DVKVTQSSRYLVKRTGEKVFLECVQDMDHENMFWYRQDPGLGLRLIYFSYDVKMKEKGDIPEGYSVSREKKERFSLILESASTNQTSMYLCASSPMGQGALGSYEQYFGPGTRLTVT.